The sequence of this TCR beta chain was determined in a study of shared clonotypes between healthy human individuals. Profiled with immunoSEQ multiplex PCR; TCRdb holds only in-frame clones, not every one. The sample records about 870,000 clones, about 92% being singletons. The CDR3 runs 17 residues. Trimming pared 0 bases from V and 2 bases from J, leaving 16 bases between. Per the germline V gene, CDR1 is SGDLS and CDR2 is YYNGEE. The naive CD8 subset, CD45RO-negative cells positively selected for CCR7, excluded terminally differentiated effector memory CD45RA+ cells. The sequence came from a young man in good health. Sequencing was performed on naive CD8+ T cells sorted from blood. The V gene is TRBV9, the J gene TRBJ2-3; either TRBD1 or TRBD2 may fit D (5 bases each). CDR3 protein: CASSVAGGGFATDTQYF. For the CDR3, the DNA is TGTGCCAGCAGCGTAGCGGGTGGGGGATTCGCCACAGATACGCAGTATTTT.